The present T cell receptor beta chain was sequenced within a study of control samples from healthy donors and cancer patients. Sequencing used immunoSEQ multiplex PCR; TCRdb keeps in-frame clones, though not all of them. Here the sample spans 400,000 to 500,000 clones, around 90% being singletons. Deletions cut 3 bases from V and 5 bases from J, with 13 bases between. The CDR3 sequence is 14 residues long. Germline V lookup: CDR1 WNHNN, CDR2 SYGVQD (reference sequence). The sequenced sample consisted of PBMCs. The TCR sequence derives from a man aged 35 to 55 with head and neck cancer. The rearrangement links TRBV10-1 to TRBJ1-2; D remains unclear. DNA for the CDR3: TGCGCCAGCAGTGAAGAGGGTTACGGATATGGCTACACCTTC. Its protein product is CASSEEGYGYGYTF.